A single sample is the source of the 24 T cell receptor beta chains below, sequenced in a study of T cell repertoires in cytomegalovirus infection. MiXCR, applied by TCRdb to the reads, yields one record per CDR3 protein. Seen here are 95,000 to 120,000 distinct CDR3 sequences, around 30% observed once, and the top ten hold more than 35%. Which antigens these TCRs recognize remains unknown. Specimen: CD8+ T cells from cultured PBMCs, collected from culture after CMV antigen stimulation. The receptors stem from a human donor in good health (CMV status not recorded). Some clones in this sample may be carry-over from other donors' samples.

In this sample, this clonotype turned up a few times. This sequence joins TRBV4-1 and TRBJ2-2; 9 nucleotides align to TRBD1. V lost 4 bases and J lost 2; bases outside the gene matches: 11. The CDR3 spans 18 residues. Per germline, CDR1 MGHRA and CDR2 YSYEKL. DNA of the CDR3: TGCGCCAGCAGCCGTCTAGGGACAGGGAAGAAAAACACCGGGGAGCTGTTTTTT. Its translation is CASSRLGTGKKNTGELFF.

J is TRBJ2-7 and V is TRBV4-2; 7 positions agree with TRBD2. The germline V gene encodes CDR1 LGHNA and CDR2 YNFKEQ. The CDR3 extends over 15 amino acids. The J segment lost 0 bases and the V segment lost 4 bases, leaving 6 bases of the junction unmatched. The CDR3 coding sequence is TGTGCCAGCAGCCCTTGGGGGGGGAGCTCCTACGAGCAGTACTTC. The encoded protein is CASSPWGGSSYEQYF.

V gene TRBV6-5 combines with J gene TRBJ1-1, with D possibly TRBD1 on 6 matching bases. CDR3 length: 14 residues. V was trimmed by 8 bases and J by 6 bases, leaving 19 bases between them. Germline loops: CDR1 MNHEY, CDR2 SVGAGI. The CDR3 coding sequence is TGTGCCAGCTTCATGACAGGCCCTGACGCTGAAGCTTTCTTT. It yields the protein CASFMTGPDAEAFF.

This clonotype turned up a few times. The chain employs TRBV10-3 and TRBJ2-1, with TRBD1 matching 7 bases. J gave up 3 bases and V 0 bases, and 11 bases lay outside the gene matches. This CDR3 is built from 18 residues. Germline V CDR1 and CDR2: ENHRY, SYGVKD. In nucleotides, the CDR3 is TGTGCCATCAGTGAGTCCTCGATAGGGACAGAGTTCTACAATGAGCAGTTCTTC. As protein: CAISESSIGTEFYNEQFF.

The chain couples TRBV29-1 to TRBJ2-1, with 8 bases that match TRBD2. Germline trimming cut 3 bases from V and 0 bases from J; bases unmatched to any gene: 4. Looked up from germline, CDR1 is SQVTM and CDR2 is ANQGSEA. This CDR3 comprises 15 residues. CDR3 in amino acids: CSVDGGDSSYNEQFF. The CDR3 DNA reads as TGCAGCGTTGACGGGGGGGATAGCTCCTACAATGAGCAGTTCTTC.

The chain employs TRBV6-2 or TRBV6-3 and TRBJ1-1; unclear D gene. Germline loops: CDR1 MNHEY, CDR2 SVGEGT. V dropped 8 bases and J dropped 9 bases, with 16 bases sitting between them. The CDR3 extends over 12 amino acids. The CDR3 nucleotides read TGTGCCAGCTCGACGACCTGGGAGAAAGCTTTCTTT. It specifies CASSTTWEKAFF.

The J gene is TRBJ2-1, the V gene TRBV27, with unresolved D. The germline CDR1 and CDR2 sequences are MNHEY and SMNVEV (reference sequence). The ends were cut back, 7 bases at V and 5 bases at J, with 12 bases in the middle. The CDR3 is made up of 13 amino acids. CDR3 in amino acids: CASKHLDDNEQFF. The CDR3 DNA sequence: TGTGCCAGCAAACACCTGGACGACAATGAGCAGTTCTTC.

This clonotype was recorded many times. V and J are TRBV7-2 and TRBJ2-1; 8 positions match TRBD2. V dropped 6 bases and J dropped 11; count of bases not matched to a gene: 12. Germline V gene lookup returns CDR1 SGHTA and CDR2 FQGNSA. The CDR3 consists of 14 residues. CDR3: CASSWAGGKEKQFF. The CDR3 DNA reads TGTGCCAGCAGTTGGGCGGGGGGCAAGGAGAAGCAGTTCTTC.

In this sample, this clonotype turned up many times. The chain is built from TRBV7-2 and TRBJ2-5; possible D gene TRBD2, 6 bases. Germline values: CDR1 SGHTA, CDR2 FQGNSA. This CDR3 contains 13 residues. The V and J ends lost 5 bases and 4 bases respectively, with 11 bases between them. This CDR3 reads CASSPGGIETQYF. Written as DNA, the CDR3 is TGTGCCAGCAGCCCCGGCGGGATAGAGACCCAGTACTTC.

The V and J genes are TRBV19 and TRBJ2-7, with 7 bases that match TRBD1. Per the germline V gene, CDR1 is LNHDA and CDR2 is SQIVND (reference sequence). The CDR3 has 13 amino acids. With V trimmed by 8 bases and J by 0 bases, 4 bases remained unmatched. The CDR3 here is CASGTVGSYEQYF. The CDR3 coding sequence is TGTGCCAGTGGGACAGTTGGCTCCTACGAGCAGTACTTC.

J is TRBJ1-3 and V is TRBV28; D may be TRBD1 (5 bases). Germline CDR1 MDHEN, CDR2 SYDVKM. V lost 6 bases to trimming and J lost 0 bases, with 12 bases between them. The CDR3 loop spans 15 amino acids. In DNA form, the CDR3 reads TGTGCCAGCAGCCCGGGGGTTAGCTCTGGAAACACCATATATTTT. Protein sequence: CASSPGVSSGNTIYF. Full variable domain (rest looked up from reference TRBV28 and TRBJ1-3): DVKVTQSSRYLVKRTGEKVFLECVQDMDHENMFWYRQDPGLGLRLIYFSYDVKMKEKGDIPEGYSVSREKKERFSLILESASTNQTSMYLCASSPGVSSGNTIYFGEGSWLTVV.

This clonotype was seen only a few times. Written as DNA, the CDR3 is TGTGCCAGCAGCTTACCGGGACAGGGTCGACATTCACCCCTCCACTTT. Its translation: CASSLPGQGRHSPLHF. This sequence joins TRBV7-2 and TRBJ1-6; 9 nucleotides align to TRBD1. This CDR3 region has 16 residues. Per germline, CDR1 SGHTA and CDR2 FQGNSA. The V gene end was trimmed by 2 bases and the J gene end by 8 bases; junction bases not matched to a gene: 7.

V is TRBV6-5 and J is TRBJ2-1, with D possibly being TRBD1 (8 bases). Germline V CDR1 and CDR2: MNHEY, SVGAGI. CDR3 length equals 16 residues. V lost 6 bases and J 4 bases, leaving 19 bases between the germline ends. The CDR3 is CASSHGGTGQYNEQFF. CDR3 DNA: TGTGCCAGCAGCCACGGGGGGACAGGACAATACAATGAGCAGTTCTTC.

The rearrangement links TRBV19 to TRBJ2-7, with D possibly TRBD1 on 5 matching bases. The CDR3 sequence is 17 residues long. The germline V and J ends were trimmed by 7 bases and 5 bases, with 27 bases remaining between them. Germline CDR1 reads LNHDA; CDR2 reads SQIVND (reference sequence). The CDR3 sequence is CASTPRFVGQEQDEQYF. The DNA for the CDR3 is TGTGCCAGTACCCCTCGGTTTGTGGGGCAGGAGCAGGACGAGCAGTACTTC.

There are many counts of this clonotype. V usage is TRBV4-1 and J usage is TRBJ2-1; D may be TRBD2 (6 bases). V lost 4 bases, J lost 3 bases, and 10 bases lay in between. The CDR3 sequence is 14 residues long. The germline CDR1 and CDR2 sequences are MGHRA and YSYEKL. This CDR3 is CASSRGGIYNEQFF. CDR3 coding DNA: TGCGCCAGCAGCCGGGGCGGGATCTACAATGAGCAGTTCTTC.

The V gene is TRBV6-6, the J gene TRBJ1-6; D is uncertain. The germline V gene encodes CDR1 MNHNY and CDR2 SVGAGI (reference sequence). V lost 0 bases and J 0 bases, leaving 12 bases between the germline ends. This CDR3 region has 18 residues. CDR3 sequence reads: CASSYSLWQSSYNSPLHF. CDR3 DNA: TGTGCCAGCAGTTACTCGCTCTGGCAGAGCTCCTATAATTCACCCCTCCACTTT.

The sample holds a few counts of this clonotype. J is TRBJ2-1 and V is TRBV10-3, with 8 nucleotides matching TRBD2. Unmatched junction bases numbered 4, after V lost 4 bases and J lost 8 bases. This CDR3 is 13 amino acids long. CDR1 is ENHRY, CDR2 SYGVKD, per germline. The CDR3 sequence: CAISVRGGDEQFF. In DNA form, the CDR3 reads TGTGCCATCAGTGTACGGGGGGGCGATGAGCAGTTCTTC.

This clonotype was detected ten times or more. The chain has TRBV7-6 and TRBJ2-7, with TRBD1 matching 7 bases. V lost 5 bases, J lost 2 bases, and 3 bases stayed unmatched. CDR1 and CDR2 from the germline V gene are SGHVS and FNYEAQ. This CDR3 spans 13 amino acids. DNA for the CDR3: TGTGCCAGCAGCCACGACAGGGCCTACGAGCAGTACTTC. It encodes CASSHDRAYEQYF.

The chain employs TRBV6-2 or TRBV6-3 and TRBJ1-2; D might be TRBD1 (5 bases). This CDR3 comprises 15 residues. V lost 6 bases and J 2 bases, leaving 16 bases between the germline ends. Germline assignment: CDR1 MNHEY and CDR2 SVGEGT. The CDR3 here is CASRSGHQENYGYTF. As DNA, the CDR3 is TGTGCCAGCAGGTCCGGACACCAAGAAAACTATGGCTACACCTTC.

The V call is TRBV19, the J call TRBJ1-1, with D tentatively TRBD1 (6 bases). Germline lookup yields CDR1 LNHDA and CDR2 SQIVND (reference sequence). This CDR3 is built from 12 residues. Trimming removed 6 bases from V and 7 bases from J, with 12 bases in between. CDR3 amino acids: CASRWGANEAFF. The CDR3 nucleotides are TGTGCCAGTAGATGGGGGGCGAATGAAGCTTTCTTT.

J is TRBJ2-2 and V is TRBV4-1; 13 nucleotides agree with TRBD2. Germline assignment: CDR1 MGHRA and CDR2 YSYEKL. Trimming at V came to 4 bases and at J to 1 base, leaving 21 bases not matched to a gene. This CDR3 is 23 amino acids long. The CDR3 loop reads CASSPRGNGLAGAPLKNTGELFF. In DNA, the CDR3 is TGCGCCAGCAGCCCCCGGGGCAACGGACTAGCGGGGGCCCCCCTCAAGAACACCGGGGAGCTGTTTTTT.

This clonotype has at least ten counts. J is TRBJ2-7 and V is TRBV7-2; 7 nucleotides match TRBD2. The CDR3 runs 14 residues. Looked up from germline, CDR1 is SGHTA and CDR2 is FQGNSA. The V segment lost 5 bases and the J segment 3 bases; nucleotides outside the gene matches: 7. CDR3 coding DNA: TGTGCCAGCAGCATCGGGGGGACCGTCTACGAGCAGTACTTC. This encodes CASSIGGTVYEQYF.

The chain uses TRBV5-1 and TRBJ2-6; D possibly corresponds to TRBD1 (5 bases). V lost 3 bases and J lost 0, with 7 bases in between. The CDR3 totals 15 residues. In germline, CDR1 is SGHRS, CDR2 YFSETQ. CDR3 sequence: CASSSDNSGANVLTF. DNA for the CDR3: TGCGCCAGCAGCTCGGACAACTCTGGGGCCAACGTCCTGACTTTC.

A single count supports this clonotype. This chain joins TRBV19 and TRBJ1-5; weak D call: TRBD1 (6 bases). Trimming took 2 bases from V and 2 from J, leaving 10 bases between them. The germline V gene has CDR1 LNHDA and CDR2 SQIVND (reference sequence). This CDR3 spans 15 amino acids. CDR3 loop: CASSITRQGNQPQHF. The CDR3 bases are TGTGCCAGTAGTATAACCAGACAGGGCAATCAGCCCCAGCATTTT.